This entry describes one T cell receptor (beta chain). Its antigen remains unidentified. Data came from immunoSEQ multiplex PCR; TCRdb stores just in-frame clones and leaves some out. Of tens of thousands of clones listed, more than 75% are singletons. The time point here: cycle 4 day 1 (C4D1), after 5 to 7 weeks of nivolumab. Relapse was seen in all patients after autologous stem cell transplantation, and brentuximab vedotin exposure was variable. The data stem from a study of PD-1 blockade in classical Hodgkin lymphoma. Findings of the study overall: As was reported, newly diagnosed patients showed lower baseline TCR diversity than healthy donors did. Factors driving the repertoire differences, possibly disease activity or prior therapy, remain undefined. A significant rise in TCR diversity by C4D1 was seen for CD4+ but not CD8+ cells.

The origin of this receptor is a human donor with classical Hodgkin lymphoma. The specimen comprised peripheral blood mononuclear cells (PBMCs), sampled before the fourth cycle of nivolumab.

CDR3 coding DNA: TGTGCCAGCAGCTACGGGACAGGTTCAGATACGCAGTATTTT. Translation gives CASSYGTGSDTQYF. The V gene is TRBV5-8, the J gene TRBJ2-3, with 8 bases lining up with TRBD1. The CDR3 contains 14 residues. The V gene's germline CDR1 is SGHTS and CDR2 YDEGEE. V trimming: 3 bases; J trimming: 4 bases; junction bases outside the gene matches: 4.